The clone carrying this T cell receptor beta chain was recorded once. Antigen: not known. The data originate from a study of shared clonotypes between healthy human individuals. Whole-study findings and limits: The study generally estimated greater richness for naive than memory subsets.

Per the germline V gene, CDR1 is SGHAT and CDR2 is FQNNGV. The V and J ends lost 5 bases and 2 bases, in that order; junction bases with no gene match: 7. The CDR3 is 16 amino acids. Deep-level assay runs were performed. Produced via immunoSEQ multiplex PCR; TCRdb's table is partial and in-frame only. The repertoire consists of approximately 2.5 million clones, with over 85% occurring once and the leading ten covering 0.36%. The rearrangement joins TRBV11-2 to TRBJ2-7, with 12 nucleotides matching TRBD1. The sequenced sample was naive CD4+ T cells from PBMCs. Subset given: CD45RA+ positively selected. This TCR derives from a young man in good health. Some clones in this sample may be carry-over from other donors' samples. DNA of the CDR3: TGTGCCAGCAGCCCCCTGAGGGACAGGGGGCCCTACGAGCAGTACTTC. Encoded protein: CASSPLRDRGPYEQYF.